The 22 T cell receptor beta chains below come from one sample, sequenced in a study of response to subunit inactivated influenza vaccine. TCRdb passed the RT-PCR reads through MiXCR, listing each CDR3 protein once. The sample carries 650,000 or so distinct CDR3 sequences, 13% to 15% recorded once. Sequencing used PBMCs from blood, obtained roughly 2 weeks before vaccination. These TCRs come from a man aged 45-65 years who received an inactivated influenza vaccine.

This clonotype has only a few counts. The gene calls are TRBV29-1 and TRBJ2-7, with D tentatively TRBD2 (6 bases). The V and J ends lost 5 bases and 0 bases respectively, with 17 bases between them. The CDR3 extends over 15 amino acids. Germline CDR1 reads SQVTM; CDR2 reads ANQGSEA. CDR3 sequence reads: CSVLGWGESSYEQYF. Written as DNA, the CDR3 is TGCAGCGTTTTAGGGTGGGGGGAGAGCTCCTACGAGCAGTACTTC.

The chain has TRBV20-1 and TRBJ2-3; TRBD1 matches at 7 bases. Germline CDR1 reads DFQATT; CDR2 reads SNEGSKA (reference sequence). The CDR3 consists of 12 residues. V lost 7 bases and J lost 4; bases outside the gene matches: 5. The CDR3 coding sequence is TGCAGTGGACAGGGTTCCCCAGATACGCAGTATTTT. It encodes CSGQGSPDTQYF.

This clonotype was seen a handful of times. The chain uses TRBV9 and TRBJ2-3; 12 bases fit TRBD2. The CDR3 has 13 residues. Germline V gene sequence: CDR1 SGDLS, CDR2 YYNGEE. V was pared by 6 bases and J by 6 bases, with 2 bases of the junction left unmatched. Written as DNA, the CDR3 is TGTGCCAGCAACCTAGCGGGAGGGGATACGCAGTATTTT. Translation gives CASNLAGGDTQYF.

The table lists this clonotype with many counts. The J gene is TRBJ2-7, the V gene TRBV18, with D possibly matching TRBD2 (6 bases). The CDR3 covers 16 residues. Germline V CDR1 and CDR2: KGHSH, LQKENI. Trimming removed 3 bases from V and 0 bases from J, with 15 bases in between. For the CDR3, the DNA is TGTGCCAGCTCACCCCCGGGAGTCACCCCCTCCTACGAGCAGTACTTC. Translation: CASSPPGVTPSYEQYF.

This clonotype was seen repeatedly, ten times or more. V usage is TRBV9 and J usage is TRBJ2-2; D gene ambiguous. The CDR3 spans 15 residues. V was clipped by 0 bases and J by 5 bases, with 11 bases between them. Germline values: CDR1 SGDLS, CDR2 YYNGEE. The CDR3 spells CASSVDSYLTGELFF. Here the CDR3 DNA reads TGTGCCAGCAGCGTAGATAGCTACTTAACCGGGGAGCTGTTTTTT. Looking up the rest from reference TRBV9 and TRBJ2-2 gives the full variable domain: DSGVTQTPKHLITATGQRVTLRCSPRSGDLSVYWYQQSLDQGLQFLIQYYNGEERAKGNILERFSAQQFPDLHSELNLSSLELGDSALYFCASSVDSYLTGELFFGEGSRLTVL.

This clonotype was seen only a few times. This chain uses TRBV2 with TRBJ2-2; no definite D call. V lost 6 bases, J lost 3 bases, and 14 bases lay in between. Germline values: CDR1 SNHLY, CDR2 FYNNEI. The CDR3 contains 15 residues. The CDR3 DNA sequence: TGTGCCAGCAGGCGTCACGGTGGGGACACCGGGGAGCTGTTTTTT. This sequence encodes CASRRHGGDTGELFF. Complete variable domain (other parts from reference TRBV2 and TRBJ2-2): EPEVTQTPSHQVTQMGQEVILRCVPISNHLYFYWYRQILGQKVEFLVSFYNNEISEKSEIFDDQFSVERPDGSNFTLKIRSTKLEDSAMYFCASRRHGGDTGELFFGEGSRLTVL.

The chain uses TRBV20-1 and TRBJ2-6, with D perhaps matching TRBD2 (5 bases). V was pared by 6 bases and J by 0 bases, with 9 bases between. The CDR3 contains 14 residues. Germline V CDR1 and CDR2: DFQATT, SNEGSKA (reference sequence). The CDR3 DNA is TGCAGTGCGGGGAGACCCTCTGGGGCCAACGTCCTGACTTTC. Its protein is CSAGRPSGANVLTF.

This clonotype was seen a handful of times. This chain connects TRBV11-1 to TRBJ1-4; TRBD1 matches 7 bases. V lost 5 bases and J lost 5; bases outside the gene matches: 17. The CDR3 runs to 18 residues. Germline CDR1 and CDR2: SGHAT and FQDESV (reference sequence). The chain's CDR3 is CASSPGTVYTVMNEKLFF. The DNA of the CDR3 is TGTGCCAGCAGCCCCGGGACAGTATATACGGTAATGAATGAAAAACTGTTTTTT.

The chain has TRBV7-9 and TRBJ2-3, with D possibly TRBD2 on 6 matching bases. V lost 1 base, J lost 3 bases, and 17 bases lay in between. The germline gives CDR1 SEHNR, CDR2 FQNEAQ (reference sequence). There are 17 residues in the CDR3. The CDR3 reads CASSLEGGPLSTDTQYF. The CDR3 nucleotides are TGTGCCAGCAGCTTAGAGGGAGGACCCTTGAGTACAGATACGCAGTATTTT.

To note about this clonotype: Its ends do not fully match the called genes, so a read error is possible. The J gene is TRBJ2-1, the V gene TRBV7-7, with no clear D. CDR1 and CDR2 from the germline V gene are SSHAT and FNYEAQ (reference sequence). This CDR3 comprises 15 residues. The CDR3: CASSLAFGEGYEQFF. CDR3 coding DNA: TGTGCTAGCAGCTTAGCCTTCGGTGAAGGGTATGAGCAGTTCTTC. Using reference TRBV7-7 and TRBJ2-1 for the parts outside the CDR3, the full variable domain is GAGVSQSPRYKVTKRGQDVTLRCDPISSHATLYWYQQALGQGPEFLTYFNYEAQPDKSGLPSDRFSAERPEGSISTLTIQRTEQRDSAMYRCASSLAFGEGYEQFFGPGTRLTVL.

This clonotype showed up just a few times. The V gene is TRBV6-5, the J gene TRBJ2-3; no clear D gene. The V end lost 2 bases, the J end lost 6 bases, and 9 bases lay between the germline ends. The CDR3 consists of 13 residues. Per the germline V gene, CDR1 is MNHEY and CDR2 is SVGAGI. For the CDR3, the DNA is TGTGCCAGCAGTTACCCGACCCGGGATACGCAGTATTTT. This sequence encodes CASSYPTRDTQYF.

This clonotype was observed at least ten times. The chain has TRBV12-3 or TRBV12-4 and TRBJ1-1; D uncertain. The V end was cut by 2 bases, the J end by 1 base, with 8 bases between. This CDR3 has 14 residues. Here the CDR3 reads CASSLWVGNTEAFF. The CDR3 region has the DNA TGTGCCAGCAGTTTATGGGTAGGGAACACTGAAGCTTTCTTT.

V usage is TRBV6-2 or TRBV6-3 and J usage is TRBJ2-5; 7 bases agree with TRBD1. V dropped 6 bases and J dropped 2; count of bases not matched to a gene: 6. The CDR3 length is 14 residues. The V gene's germline CDR1 is MNHEY and CDR2 SVGEGT. In DNA form, the CDR3 reads TGTGCCAGCAGGCCCTGGACAGGTCAAGAGACCCAGTACTTC. Its protein product is CASRPWTGQETQYF.

The sample holds many counts of this clonotype. The chain carries TRBV7-8 and TRBJ2-3; 9 bases fit TRBD2. This CDR3 region has 16 residues. With 5 bases clipped from V and 5 bases from J, the junction kept 11 bases outside the gene matches. Germline lookup yields CDR1 SGHVS and CDR2 FQNEAQ. In DNA form, the CDR3 reads TGTGCCAGCAGCACTTTAGCGGGAGAGTGGTTAGATACGCAGTATTTT. This gives the protein CASSTLAGEWLDTQYF.

This clonotype was detected a few times. The chain's CDR3 is CASSERNQPQHF. As DNA, the CDR3 is TGTGCCAGTAGTGAACGGAATCAGCCCCAGCATTTT. The chain carries TRBV19 and TRBJ1-5, with D unclear. The CDR3 is made up of 12 amino acids. Per germline, CDR1 LNHDA and CDR2 SQIVND (reference sequence). V was clipped by 5 bases and J by 4 bases, with 6 bases between them.

This clonotype was found a few times. The genes are TRBV5-1 and TRBJ1-5; D is uncertain. V lost 4 bases to trimming and J lost 4 bases, with 12 bases between them. Per the germline V gene, CDR1 is SGHRS and CDR2 is YFSETQ. The CDR3 is 14 amino acids. CDR3 in amino acids: CASSTTGRNQPQHF. Here the CDR3 DNA reads TGCGCCAGCAGCACGACCGGTCGGAATCAGCCCCAGCATTTT.

The gene calls are TRBV11-3 and TRBJ2-4, with TRBD2 identical over 7 bases. The CDR3 length is 15 residues. Germline V gene data show CDR1 as SGHNT and CDR2 as YENEEA. The ends lost 0 bases at V and 5 bases at J; junction bases unmatched: 4. The CDR3 region has the DNA TGTGCCAGCAGCTTAGAGGGAGGGGCAGAAAACATTCAGTACTTC. Encoded protein: CASSLEGGAENIQYF.

This clonotype turned up a few times. The gene calls are TRBV6-5 and TRBJ2-1; D is possibly TRBD2 (6 bases). V was pared by 2 bases and J by 5 bases, with 19 bases between. The V gene's germline CDR1 is MNHEY and CDR2 SVGAGI. The CDR3 loop spans 17 amino acids. This chain's CDR3 is CASSYGTRLEPNNEQFF. The DNA of the CDR3 is TGTGCCAGCAGTTACGGAACGAGACTAGAACCTAACAATGAGCAGTTCTTC.

On this clonotype itself: A read error may explain this, as a much larger clone is one base away. This chain joins TRBV18 and TRBJ2-5, with TRBD2 as a possible D gene (6 bases). The germline V gene has CDR1 KGHSH and CDR2 LQKENI. The CDR3 has 13 amino acids. CDR3 in amino acids: CANSPRAGETQYF. DNA of the CDR3: TGTGCCAACTCACCCAGGGCGGGGGAGACCCAGTACTTC.

This clonotype was recorded a few times. V usage is TRBV4-3 and J usage is TRBJ2-7; 8 bases map to TRBD2. The CDR3 runs to 15 residues. Germline CDR1 reads LGHNA; CDR2 reads YSLEER. V lost 0 bases and J lost 3; bases outside the gene matches: 4. CDR3 in DNA: TGCGCCAGCAGCCAAGATTTAGCGGGATTCTACGAGCAGTACTTC. Translation gives CASSQDLAGFYEQYF.

This clonotype was detected ten times or more. The chain uses TRBV18 and TRBJ2-5; D is unresolved. CDR3 length: 13 residues. CDR1 and CDR2 (germline): KGHSH, LQKENI. The germline V and J ends were trimmed by 2 bases and 2 bases, with 6 bases remaining between them. In DNA, the CDR3 is TGTGCCAGCTCACCAGGCCAGCAAGAGACCCAGTACTTC. Protein product: CASSPGQQETQYF.

The table lists this clonotype with a few counts. At one end, the junction sequence differs from germline, possibly due to a read error. This chain joins TRBV6-2 or TRBV6-3 and TRBJ1-5, with D possibly matching TRBD1 (6 bases). This CDR3 has 17 amino acids. Germline lookup yields CDR1 MNHEY and CDR2 SVGEGT. CDR3 amino acids: CASSHSGGPYRDQPQHF. The CDR3 nucleotides are TGTGCCAGCAGTCACTCGGGGGGCCCCTATAGGGATCAGCCCCAGCATTTT.